The present TCR beta chain was sequenced within a study of tissue T cells after allogeneic stem cell transplantation. Study-wide findings and caveats: Tissue-detected TCR repertoire was only partly captured by blood and spleen T cells. Few T cell clones were shared across patients, but motif clusters showed tissue-specific shared signatures.

Note on this clone: Antigen: not known.

Generated by immunoSEQ multiplex PCR, the TCRdb table keeps only in-frame clones and is missing some. In the table there are fewer than 30,000 clones, about 73% of which are singletons. V lost 1 base, J lost 3 bases, and 12 bases lay in between. Germline-derived CDR1 and CDR2 are SGHNT and YENEEA. This CDR3 is 15 amino acids long. This material consisted of tissue from the ileum, taken at autopsy. The rearrangement uses TRBV11-3 and TRBJ1-1; no clear D. The TCR was taken from a female donor older than 55 with lung cancer. The CDR3 loop is CASSLGGGQHTEAFF. The CDR3 bases are TGTGCCAGCAGCTTAGGAGGCGGGCAGCACACTGAAGCTTTCTTT.